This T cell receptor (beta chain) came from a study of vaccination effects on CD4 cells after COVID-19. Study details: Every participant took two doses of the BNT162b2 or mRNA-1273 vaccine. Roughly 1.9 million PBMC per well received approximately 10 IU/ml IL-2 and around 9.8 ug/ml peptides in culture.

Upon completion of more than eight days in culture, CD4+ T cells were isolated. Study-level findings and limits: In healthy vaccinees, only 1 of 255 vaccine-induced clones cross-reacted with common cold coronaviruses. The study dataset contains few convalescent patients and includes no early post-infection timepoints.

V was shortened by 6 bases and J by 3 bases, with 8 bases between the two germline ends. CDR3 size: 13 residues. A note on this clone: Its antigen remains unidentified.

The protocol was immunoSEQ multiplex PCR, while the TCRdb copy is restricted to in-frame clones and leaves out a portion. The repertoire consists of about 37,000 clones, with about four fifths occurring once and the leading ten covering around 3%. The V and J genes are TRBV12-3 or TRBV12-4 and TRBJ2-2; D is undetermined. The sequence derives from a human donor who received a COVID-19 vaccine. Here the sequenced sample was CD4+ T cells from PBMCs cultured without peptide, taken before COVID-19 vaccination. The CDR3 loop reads CASSRLDTGELFF. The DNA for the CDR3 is TGTGCCAGCAGCCGCTTAGACACCGGGGAGCTGTTTTTT.